This T cell receptor (beta chain) derives from a study of blood T cell repertoires in COVID-19. Study-wide background: The study drew acute and convalescent COVID-19 samples from the United States, Italy and Spain. Nucleic acid was either cDNA or gDNA, and it came from T cells, B-cell-depleted T cells, or PBMCs.

The germline gives CDR1 SQVTM, CDR2 ANQGSEA. J gave up 6 bases and V 6 bases, and 10 bases lay outside the gene matches. The CDR3 is 14 amino acids. In the authors' methods: The authors estimated nucleated cell counts from reference gene primer amplification. Sequencing was performed with immunoSEQ multiplex PCR; in TCRdb, only in-frame clones are kept and a portion is missing. From that table come the V and J calls and clone size; the DNA was used to work out D and trimming. Among fewer than 250,000 clones, around 83% were seen once, and the ten largest hold roughly 2.8%. The TCR sequence derives from a man over 45 with active or convalescent COVID-19. V and J are TRBV29-1 and TRBJ2-1; the match to TRBD2 covers 8 bases. The sequenced material came from peripheral blood. CDR3 sequence reads: CSVGGGNPSNEQFF. The CDR3, as DNA: TGCAGCGTCGGGGGGGGGAACCCTTCCAATGAGCAGTTCTTC.